This TCR beta chain was observed in a study of OX40 agonist ivuxolimab in advanced cancers. The ends were cut back, 5 bases at V and 6 bases at J, with 13 bases in the middle. The CDR3 consists of 13 residues. Germline V gives CDR1 SEHNR, CDR2 FQNEAQ (reference sequence). The assay was immunoSEQ multiplex PCR, and TCRdb's table has in-frame clones only and misses some. This table has approximately 60,000 clones, about 94% appearing once. The material sequenced was CD4+ or CD8+ T cells sorted from blood, taken in a trial of the OX40 agonist ivuxolimab. The rearrangement links TRBV7-9 to TRBJ1-1, with no clear D. The TCR was taken from an adult with an advanced solid tumor such as melanoma, head and neck, liver or kidney cancer. The CDR3 DNA sequence: TGTGCCAGCAGCCCCGTAGGGCGCGCTGAAGCTTTCTTT. Protein: CASSPVGRAEAFF.